The present entry profiles one T cell receptor beta chain with its context. Its antigen is undetermined. TCRdb reprocessed the 5' RACE reads via MiXCR and lists one record per CDR3 protein. The data hold hundreds of thousands of distinct CDR3 sequences, with about 9.1% observed a single time. This sample is drawn from a study of CD8 T cells in ankylosing spondylitis. Points from the study as a whole: Ankylosing spondylitis blood appeared to be characterized by a TCR beta motif of about eight highly homologous variants.

V lost 8 bases and J 7 bases, leaving 12 bases between the germline ends. The CDR3 totals 12 residues. CDR1 is LNHNV and CDR2 is YYDKDF in the germline V gene (reference sequence). This TCR derives from a male donor with ankylosing spondylitis or in good health (not recorded which). V gene TRBV15 combines with J gene TRBJ1-5, with D maybe TRBD1 (5 bases). Sequencing used blood, either unsorted or a sorted T cell fraction (not recorded which). The CDR3 DNA follows: TGTGCCACCTCCCAGGGCGTACAGCCCCAGCATTTT. This codes for CATSQGVQPQHF.